These 26 T cell receptor beta chains originate from one sample sequenced in a study of T-cell memory formation after mild COVID-19. In TCRdb, the 5' RACE reads were re-called with MiXCR into one record per CDR3 protein. Of approximately 150,000 distinct CDR3 sequences listed, approximately 14% are singletons. Specimen: PBMCs or a T cell subset sorted from them (not recorded which). Receptors were obtained from an adult woman who had mild COVID-19 (a few samples of this study predate the infection). Cell type and time point are not known.

The rearrangement uses TRBV4-1 and TRBJ2-1; TRBD1 matches 7 bases. The CDR3 consists of 18 residues. With V trimmed by 0 bases and J by 0 bases, 8 bases remained unmatched. Germline V CDR1 and CDR2: MGHRA, YSYEKL. In DNA, the CDR3 is TGCGCCAGCAGCCAAGAGCCAGGACAGGCAACCTCCTACAATGAGCAGTTCTTC. It yields the protein CASSQEPGQATSYNEQFF.

The V gene is TRBV5-6, the J gene TRBJ1-1, with TRBD1 identical over 9 bases. J lost 13 bases, V lost 0 bases, and 4 bases had no gene match. The CDR3 is made up of 12 amino acids. In germline, CDR1 is SGHDT, CDR2 YYEEEE. CDR3 in DNA: TGTGCCAGCAGCTTGGCGGGACAGGGAGGTTTCTTT. This translates into CASSLAGQGGFF.

This clonotype was observed at least ten times. The V call is TRBV12-3 or TRBV12-4, the J call TRBJ2-2; tentative D call: TRBD1 (5 bases). CDR3 length: 14 residues. The ends were cut back, 5 bases at V and 4 bases at J, with 11 bases in the middle. As DNA, the CDR3 is TGTGCCAGCAGTCGTGGGGCCAGCACCGGGGAGCTGTTTTTT. It yields the protein CASSRGASTGELFF.

In its sample, this clonotype was seen a few times. CDR3: CASRRGQSATSGNTIYF. The CDR3 DNA reads TGTGCCAGCAGGCGGGGACAGTCAGCCACCTCTGGAAACACCATATATTTT. V and J are TRBV7-9 and TRBJ1-3; 7 nucleotides agree with TRBD1. The CDR3 length is 17 residues. CDR1 and CDR2 from the germline V gene are SEHNR and FQNEAQ (reference sequence). Trimming took 6 bases from V and 0 from J; bases not matched to a gene: 11.

This sequence joins TRBV7-2 and TRBJ2-1; D is unresolved. The CDR3 runs 15 residues. Trimming shortened V by 6 bases and J by 8 bases, and 20 bases separated the two germline ends. Germline assignment: CDR1 SGHTA and CDR2 FQGNSA. The CDR3: CASRPEPLAAYEQFF. The CDR3 region has the DNA TGTGCCAGCAGGCCCGAGCCCCTCGCGGCATATGAGCAGTTCTTC.

This clonotype was found a few times. J is TRBJ2-7 and V is TRBV9; perhaps D is TRBD1 or TRBD2 (5 bases each). Germline CDR1 reads SGDLS; CDR2 reads YYNGEE. This CDR3 has 13 residues. The V and J ends lost 0 bases and 6 bases respectively, with 10 bases between them. The CDR3 sequence: CASSVGRAGEQYF. CDR3 nucleotides: TGTGCCAGCAGCGTAGGCAGGGCGGGCGAGCAGTACTTC. The full variable domain, rest sourced from reference TRBV9 and TRBJ2-7, is DSGVTQTPKHLITATGQRVTLRCSPRSGDLSVYWYQQSLDQGLQFLIQYYNGEERAKGNILERFSAQQFPDLHSELNLSSLELGDSALYFCASSVGRAGEQYFGPGTRLTVT.

This clonotype has just a few counts. The V gene is TRBV11-2, the J gene TRBJ2-1; 7 bases line up with TRBD1. The germline CDR1 and CDR2 sequences are SGHAT and FQNNGV. The CDR3 is 15 residues long. Germline trimming cut 5 bases from V and 1 base from J; bases unmatched to any gene: 5. Written as DNA, the CDR3 is TGTGCCAGCAGCCAATTGACAGGGTCCTACAATGAGCAGTTCTTC. It is translated as CASSQLTGSYNEQFF.

This clonotype was observed a handful of times. The chain carries TRBV20-1 and TRBJ1-1; maybe TRBD1 (5 bases). The V end lost 0 bases, the J end lost 1 base, and 18 bases lay between the germline ends. CDR3 size: 17 residues. Germline values: CDR1 DFQATT, CDR2 SNEGSKA (reference sequence). The CDR3 nucleotides are TGCAGTGCTAGAGATAAGGGACGCGGCAGGACGAACACTGAAGCTTTCTTT. Translated: CSARDKGRGRTNTEAFF.

The chain has TRBV20-1 and TRBJ1-1, with D hard to call. V was shortened by 0 bases and J by 2 bases, with 10 bases between the two germline ends. The CDR3 sequence is 14 residues long. Germline values: CDR1 DFQATT, CDR2 SNEGSKA (reference sequence). The CDR3 bases are TGCAGTGCTAGAGATCGAGACGGAAACACTGAAGCTTTCTTT. It translates to CSARDRDGNTEAFF.

V and J are TRBV30 and TRBJ1-1, with D uncertain. The CDR3 loop spans 12 amino acids. Germline lookup yields CDR1 GTSNPN and CDR2 SVGIG (reference sequence). Deletions cut 2 bases from V and 1 base from J, with 5 bases between. CDR3 sequence reads: CAWSSANTEAFF. The CDR3 DNA reads TGTGCCTGGAGTTCAGCGAACACTGAAGCTTTCTTT.

The chain is built from TRBV10-2 and TRBJ1-1, with D unclear. Trimming pared 3 bases from V and 5 bases from J, leaving 7 bases between. CDR1 and CDR2 from the germline V gene are WSHSY and SAAADI. The CDR3 runs 12 residues. The CDR3 loop is CASSDLGTEAFF. The CDR3 nucleotides read TGCGCCAGCAGTGACCTAGGGACTGAAGCTTTCTTT.

The chain joins TRBV7-9 to TRBJ1-1; D is unresolved. Trimming shortened V by 6 bases and J by 6 bases, and 8 bases separated the two germline ends. Germline V gene data show CDR1 as SEHNR and CDR2 as FQNEAQ (reference sequence). CDR3 size: 11 residues. The CDR3 region is CASRLGSEAFF. In DNA, the CDR3 is TGTGCCAGCAGGTTGGGGTCTGAAGCTTTCTTT.

The chain carries TRBV7-3 and TRBJ2-3; tentatively, D is TRBD2 (7 bases). The CDR3 sequence is 18 residues long. V was clipped by 3 bases and J by 2 bases, with 21 bases between them. Germline-derived CDR1 and CDR2 are SGHTA and FQGTGA. For the CDR3, the DNA is TGTGCCAGCAGCTTGGGGACGGTTGGGCGGGGGCCCACAGATACGCAGTATTTT. Its protein is CASSLGTVGRGPTDTQYF.

This sequence joins TRBV5-5 and TRBJ2-3; TRBD2 aligns across 11 bases. Unmatched junction bases numbered 12, after V lost 4 bases and J lost 11 bases. The CDR3 covers 15 residues. Germline V lookup: CDR1 SGHKS, CDR2 YYEKEE (reference sequence). CDR3 DNA sequence: TGTGCCAGCAGCCCCCAAACTAGCGGGGGTTTCAAGCAGTATTTT. Encoded protein: CASSPQTSGGFKQYF. The variable domain in full, with the rest retrieved from reference TRBV5-5 and TRBJ2-3, is DAGVTQSPTHLIKTRGQQVTLRCSPISGHKSVSWYQQVLGQGPQFIFQYYEKEERGRGNFPDRFSARQFPNYSSELNVNALLLGDSALYLCASSPQTSGGFKQYFGPGTRLTVL.

This clonotype was recorded a few times. The chain employs TRBV19 and TRBJ2-1; tentatively, D is TRBD1 or TRBD2 (7 bases each). This CDR3 spans 19 amino acids. Germline lookup yields CDR1 LNHDA and CDR2 SQIVND (reference sequence). The germline V and J ends were trimmed by 7 bases and 3 bases, with 28 bases remaining between them. CDR3 sequence: CASKGAGGGLLEGYNEQFF. CDR3 sequence (DNA): TGTGCCAGTAAGGGGGCTGGCGGGGGTCTCTTAGAGGGCTACAATGAGCAGTTCTTC.

This clonotype was recorded a few times. The chain carries TRBV20-1 and TRBJ2-3, with 7 positions matching TRBD2. The germline V gene encodes CDR1 DFQATT and CDR2 SNEGSKA (reference sequence). This CDR3 is 15 amino acids long. After removal of 3 bases from V and 0 bases from J, the junction contained 6 bases not matched to a gene. Here the CDR3 DNA reads TGCAGTGCTAGGACTAGCTGGACTAGCACAGATACGCAGTATTTT. It specifies CSARTSWTSTDTQYF.

The V call is TRBV7-8, the J call TRBJ1-4, with TRBD1 identical over 9 bases. Trimming removed 2 bases from V and 8 bases from J; junction bases left unmatched: 3. This CDR3 region has 14 residues. CDR1 and CDR2 (germline): SGHVS, FQNEAQ. CDR3 protein: CASSLRDREEKLFF. CDR3 DNA sequence: TGTGCCAGCAGCTTAAGGGACAGGGAAGAAAAACTGTTTTTT.

Ten or more counts support this clonotype. The chain joins TRBV12-3 or TRBV12-4 to TRBJ2-3, with 7 bases that match TRBD2. The CDR3 totals 15 residues. The V and J ends lost 6 bases and 3 bases, in that order; junction bases with no gene match: 9. The CDR3 region has the DNA TGTGCCAGCAGCCTGGGCGGGGGTCCTACAGATACGCAGTATTTT. This gives the protein CASSLGGGPTDTQYF.

The V call is TRBV11-2, the J call TRBJ2-7; 9 bases line up with TRBD1. The V gene's germline CDR1 is SGHAT and CDR2 FQNNGV. The junction had 9 bases not matched to a gene; V was cut back by 5 bases and J by 4 bases. There are 15 residues in the CDR3. CDR3 coding DNA: TGTGCCAGCAGCGTAACCGGGACAGGGAGGTACGAGCAGTACTTC. Protein sequence: CASSVTGTGRYEQYF.

This clonotype has more than one count but fewer than ten. This sequence joins TRBV15 and TRBJ2-2, with a possible D match to TRBD1 (6 bases). Germline V gene lookup returns CDR1 LNHNV and CDR2 YYDKDF (reference sequence). This CDR3 is 13 amino acids long. In DNA, the CDR3 is TGTGCGGCCAGCAGGACAGAGAGCGGGGAGCTGTTTTTT. This encodes CAASRTESGELFF.

The chain couples TRBV12-1 to TRBJ2-3; TRBD2 is the table's D call and was not checked against the DNA. TRBV12-1 is classified as a pseudogene. The CDR3 sequence is 16 residues long. CDR3 coding DNA: TGTGCCAGCAGCTTACCTATTCTAGTGGTCGCAGATACGCAGTATTTT. This gives the protein CASSLPILVVADTQYF.

This clonotype was recorded a few times. V is TRBV25-1 and J is TRBJ1-1; D ambiguous. V was shortened by 3 bases and J by 1 base, with 9 bases between the two germline ends. This CDR3 has 14 amino acids. Per the germline V gene, CDR1 is MGHDK and CDR2 is SYGVNS. The CDR3 spells CASSEGYKNTEAFF. Here the CDR3 DNA reads TGTGCCAGCAGTGAGGGTTACAAGAACACTGAAGCTTTCTTT. Filled out from reference TRBV25-1 and TRBJ1-1, the complete variable domain reads EADIYQTPRYLVIGTGKKITLECSQTMGHDKMYWYQQDPGMELHLIHYSYGVNSTEKGDLSSESTVSRIRTEHFPLTLESARPSHTSQYLCASSEGYKNTEAFFGQGTRLTVV.

The chain is built from TRBV7-9 and TRBJ2-1, with 10 positions matching TRBD2. The CDR3 length is 16 residues. The V gene end was trimmed by 0 bases and the J gene end by 4 bases; junction bases not matched to a gene: 3. Germline CDR1 and CDR2: SEHNR and FQNEAQ (reference sequence). The CDR3 DNA follows: TGTGCCAGCAGCTTAGCCGGACTAGCGGTATACAATGAGCAGTTCTTC. Encoded protein: CASSLAGLAVYNEQFF.

The chain joins TRBV24-1 to TRBJ1-2, with TRBD1 as a possible D gene (5 bases). The CDR3 contains 15 residues. The ends were cut back, 5 bases at V and 4 bases at J, with 16 bases in the middle. From germline, CDR1 is KGHDR and CDR2 SFDVKD. In DNA, the CDR3 is TGTGCCACCAGTGGAAGCATCAGGGATTCCTATGGCTACACCTTC. It yields the protein CATSGSIRDSYGYTF.

This clonotype occurred a few times. The chain has TRBV29-1 and TRBJ2-7; TRBD2 might be the D (6 bases). Germline CDR1 is SQVTM and CDR2 is ANQGSEA. With 6 bases removed from V and 7 bases from J, the gap between germline ends came to 22 bases. This CDR3 is built from 14 residues. DNA for the CDR3: TGCAGCGTCCTCGCCAGCGGGCCACTTGGAGAGCAGTACTTC. Amino acids: CSVLASGPLGEQYF.

CDR3 in amino acids: CASRYTDLPYEQYF. The DNA for the CDR3 is TGTGCCAGCAGGTACACAGACCTCCCCTACGAGCAGTACTTC. The chain links TRBV2 to TRBJ2-7, with D uncertain. Trimming removed 6 bases from V and 2 bases from J, with 14 bases in between. Germline V gene sequence: CDR1 SNHLY, CDR2 FYNNEI. This CDR3 has 14 amino acids.